This TCR beta chain was captured by sequencing in a study of T cell repertoires in cytomegalovirus infection. The germline V gene encodes CDR1 SGHTA and CDR2 FQGNSA. The CDR3 sequence is 16 residues long. V was clipped by 5 bases and J by 7 bases; unmatched bases: 8. TCRdb processed the reads anew with MiXCR; each CDR3 protein has one entry. The data show about 920,000 distinct CDR3 sequences, with about a third seen just once and 13% held by the top ten. The sample holds many counts of this clonotype. Antigen: not known. The material was cultured CD8+ T cells from PBMCs, obtained from culture after CMV antigen stimulation. This rearrangement joins TRBV7-2 to TRBJ2-1, with 13 bases lining up with TRBD2. The clonotype originates from a human donor in good health (CMV status not recorded). Some clones in this sample may be carry-over from other donors' samples. CDR3 DNA sequence: TGTGCCAGCAGCATTACTAGCGGGGGGGCGGAAAATGAGCAGTTCTTC. Translation: CASSITSGGAENEQFF.